What follows are 9 T cell receptor beta chains derived from one specimen sequenced in a study of OX40 agonist ivuxolimab in advanced cancers. The assay was immunoSEQ multiplex PCR, and TCRdb's table has in-frame clones only and misses some. The sample lists roughly 70,000 clones; around 88% were seen once. This sample comprised CD4+ or CD8+ T cells sorted from blood, obtained in a trial of the OX40 agonist ivuxolimab. These receptors were collected from an adult with an advanced solid tumor such as melanoma, head and neck, liver or kidney cancer.

The gene calls are TRBV7-8 and TRBJ2-7; the D gene is possibly TRBD1 (6 bases). The germline V and J ends were trimmed by 1 base and 0 bases, with 7 bases remaining between them. The CDR3 spans 14 residues. Germline V gene lookup returns CDR1 SGHVS and CDR2 FQNEAQ. CDR3 bases: TGTGCCAGCAGCTTAGGACAGGCCTCCTACGAGCAGTACTTC. It yields the protein CASSLGQASYEQYF.

This clone has just one count. The chain links TRBV6-5 to TRBJ2-7, with 8 bases identical to TRBD2. V was pared by 5 bases and J by 6 bases, with 12 bases of the junction left unmatched. Germline lookup yields CDR1 MNHEY and CDR2 SVGAGI. The CDR3 contains 15 residues. As DNA, the CDR3 is TGTGCCAGCAGTCCATCCGGGAGGGGAGCGTCCGAGCAGTACTTC. The encoded protein is CASSPSGRGASEQYF.

J is TRBJ2-7 and V is TRBV27, with 8 positions matching TRBD2. The V gene end was trimmed by 5 bases and the J gene end by 6 bases; junction bases not matched to a gene: 6. The germline gives CDR1 MNHEY, CDR2 SMNVEV (reference sequence). The CDR3 spans 13 residues. This CDR3 reads CASSAGLASEQYF. The CDR3 DNA sequence: TGTGCCAGCAGTGCAGGACTAGCCTCCGAGCAGTACTTC.

V gene TRBV11-2 combines with J gene TRBJ1-2, with 9 bases fitting TRBD1. The CDR3 has 16 residues. The V and J ends lost 3 bases and 0 bases, in that order; junction bases with no gene match: 5. CDR1 and CDR2 from the germline V gene are SGHAT and FQNNGV. CDR3 amino acids: CASSFSQGAANYGYTF. CDR3 nucleotide sequence: TGTGCCAGCAGCTTTTCACAGGGGGCAGCTAACTATGGCTACACCTTC.

CDR3 sequence (DNA): TGTGCCAGCAAGGGCTTGGGGGGCTACAATGAGCAGTTCTTC. Amino acids: CASKGLGGYNEQFF. V gene TRBV7-2 combines with J gene TRBJ2-1; D may be TRBD2 (6 bases). CDR3 size: 14 residues. Germline assignment: CDR1 SGHTA and CDR2 FQGNSA. V was trimmed by 7 bases and J by 3 bases, leaving 13 bases between them.

The V call is TRBV28, the J call TRBJ2-7; 8 bases map to TRBD1. Germline V lookup: CDR1 MDHEN, CDR2 SYDVKM. With V trimmed by 7 bases and J by 1 base, 6 bases remained unmatched. The CDR3 spans 14 residues. CDR3 sequence (DNA): TGTGCCAGCACCTCGACAGGGGCGTCCTACGAGCAGTACTTC. Its translation is CASTSTGASYEQYF.

The chain recombines TRBV7-2 with TRBJ1-1; D remains unclear. The germline gives CDR1 SGHTA, CDR2 FQGNSA. This CDR3 spans 15 amino acids. Trimming took 1 base from V and 6 from J, leaving 15 bases between them. The CDR3 region has the DNA TGTGCCAGCAGCTTAGTTTTCGGCGGTGGGGCTGAAGCTTTCTTT. It encodes CASSLVFGGGAEAFF. Filled out from reference TRBV7-2 and TRBJ1-1, the complete variable domain reads GAGVSQSPSNKVTEKGKDVELRCDPISGHTALYWYRQSLGQGLEFLIYFQGNSAPDKSGLPSDRFSAERTGGSVSTLTIQRTQQEDSAVYLCASSLVFGGGAEAFFGQGTRLTVV.

The chain is built from TRBV30 and TRBJ1-6; 8 positions match TRBD1. The J segment lost 10 bases and the V segment lost 3 bases, leaving 8 bases of the junction unmatched. The germline gives CDR1 GTSNPN, CDR2 SVGIG (reference sequence). This CDR3 has 14 residues. CDR3 coding DNA: TGTGCCTGGAGGGCCGGGACAGGTCTATCACCCCTCCACTTT. Its protein product is CAWRAGTGLSPLHF.

The J gene is TRBJ1-2, the V gene TRBV7-9; 11 bases line up with TRBD1. Germline CDR1 is SEHNR and CDR2 is FQNEAQ (reference sequence). The CDR3 runs 14 residues. J lost 9 bases, V lost 5 bases, and 8 bases had no gene match. The CDR3 bases are TGTGCCAGCAGCCCTGGACAGGGGGCAGAGAGCTACACCTTC. Its translation is CASSPGQGAESYTF.